Sequencing of this T cell receptor beta chain was carried out in a study of PD-L1 blockade in urothelial cancer (TCRdb year 2017). Study-wide context: Every patient began therapy in about 2014 and was given atezolizumab 1,200 mg intravenously every 3 weeks. An ECOG performance status of 0 or 1 was recorded for the patients, and 0 to 3 prior chemotherapy regimens had been received by the patients. Progression-free survival longer than 6 months counted as durable clinical benefit, and TCR features were additionally tested against both progression-free and overall survival. Pretreatment blood TCR-seq was available for 27 to 30 patients, at least one posttreatment blood collection was obtained for approximately 25 patients, and tumor TCR-seq was available for approximately 25 patients. Twenty-five of 29 patients were identified as males with urothelial cancer of bladder origin, and a prior smoking history was reported by 18 of 29 patients. Durable clinical benefit was achieved by nine patients but not by the remaining 20. An exploratory multi-omic analysis was conducted of the somatic, immune and clinical correlates of response to PD-L1 blockade with atezolizumab in urothelial cancer. Blood samples were analyzed at two time points: 3 weeks after treatment start (second dose) and 6 weeks after treatment start. Pretreatment tumor samples, along with matched peripheral blood collected serially before and after atezolizumab treatment, underwent TCR sequencing. Whole exome sequencing and RNA sequencing of pretreatment tumors were performed alongside TCR sequencing in the same patients. Blood samples yielded a median of around 150,000 T cells and approximately 83,000 unique TCRs, with median clonality 0.080.

V gives up 2 bases and J gives up 8 bases, and the segment between their germline ends measures 15 bases. CDR1 is given as MNHNS and CDR2 as SASEGT, both from the germline V gene. Measured from the cysteine to the phenylalanine, the CDR3 is 14 residues long. Solely the CDR3 DNA is kept, with 42 bases framed from the first base. To estimate absolute template abundance from read counts, synthetic TCR analog templates were spiked into each PCR. TCRbeta CDR3 regions were amplified from genomic DNA with bias-controlled V and J gene primers using the immunoSEQ assay. Sequencing of rearranged TCRbeta segments was performed at approximately 20X coverage. The study's own analysis went as follows. Sequencing errors were corrected by clustering and CDR3s were annotated against IMGT to assign V, D and J genes. Downstream analyses used only productive TCRbeta rearrangements and left out out-of-frame or stop-codon sequences. To compute clonality, Shannon entropy was normalized by the log of the number of unique productive sequences and then subtracted from one. Clones differing between time points or between blood and tumor were identified by Fisher's exact test with Benjamini-Hochberg correction at adjusted p below 0.01. Not all clones reach the TCRdb copy of this immuneACCESS table, which keeps in-frame sequences only. Checked studies attribute under half of the gap to unresolved V genes and leave the rest unexplained. Clone size and V and J calls were adopted from that table, with D and trimming inferred from the DNA. For this sample the table gives approximately 37,000 clones, of which 80% to 90% were detected only once. In total, the top ten clones hold roughly a sixth of the sample.

Remarks on this clone: Its target antigen remains unknown. Within one base of it there is no much larger clone, and no base qualities were kept.

A cohort of 25 to 30 patients with locally advanced or metastatic urothelial carcinoma, treated at Memorial Sloan Kettering on a trial protocol, was included. Peripheral blood mononuclear cells were collected pretreatment and during treatment, at between 1 and 8 total time points per patient. The Qiagen DNeasy Blood extraction kit was used to purify genomic DNA from total PBMCs and tumor samples. PBMCs were collected pretreatment and during treatment, and were isolated and stored as previously described. Study-wide findings and limitations: A pretreatment peripheral blood TCR clonality below the median was linked to improved progression-free and overall survival. Because of the small sample size (n of about 30) and the many exploratory analyses performed, the results are intended to be regarded as hypothesis-generating. Among patients with durable benefit, tumor-associated TCR clones showed greater expansion in peripheral blood 3 weeks after treatment started (n ≈ 23, p = 0.022).

Recombination joined TRBV6-1 with TRBJ1-1, and perhaps TRBD1 as D gene, on 5 matching bases. This material consisted of PBMCs, taken around atezolizumab (anti-PD-L1) treatment. This clonotype was obtained from a man aged 55 to 70 with urothelial cancer. The DNA sequence follows: TGTGCCAGCAGTGAAAGGGGCTACAGGAACGAAGCTTTCTTT. This yields the protein CASSERGYRNEAFF.